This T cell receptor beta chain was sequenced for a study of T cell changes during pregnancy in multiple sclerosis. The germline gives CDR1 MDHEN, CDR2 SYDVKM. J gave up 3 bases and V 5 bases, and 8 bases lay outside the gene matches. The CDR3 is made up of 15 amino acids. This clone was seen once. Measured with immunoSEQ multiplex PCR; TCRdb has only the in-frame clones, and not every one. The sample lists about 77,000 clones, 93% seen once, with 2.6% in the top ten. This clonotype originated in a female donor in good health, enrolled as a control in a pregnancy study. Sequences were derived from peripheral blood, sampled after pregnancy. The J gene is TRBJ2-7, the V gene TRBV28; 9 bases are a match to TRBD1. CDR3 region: CASSDPGTGLYEQYF. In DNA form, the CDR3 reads TGTGCCAGCAGTGATCCCGGGACAGGGCTCTACGAGCAGTACTTC.